A few counts support the clone carrying this TCR beta chain. Its specificity is not known. This record comes from a study of CD8 T cells in ankylosing spondylitis. Whole-study findings and limits: CD8+ by phenotype, disease-linked clones were relatively rare in peripheral blood.

Molecular-barcoded quantitative 5'-RACE produced these TCR beta libraries. TCRdb itself ran the 5' RACE reads through MiXCR, one entry per CDR3 protein. The sample has 350,000 to 400,000 distinct CDR3 sequences; 20% are singletons. This TCR derives from a male donor with ankylosing spondylitis or in good health (not recorded which). Sequencing input: blood, either unsorted or a sorted T cell fraction (not recorded which).

CDR3 sequence reads: CASGMSDTQYF. CDR3 sequence (DNA): TGTGCCAGCGGGATGTCAGATACGCAGTATTTT. The rearrangement joins TRBV28 to TRBJ2-3; D is unresolved. The CDR3 sequence is 11 residues long. Germline V gene lookup returns CDR1 MDHEN and CDR2 SYDVKM. Trimming stripped 8 bases from V and 4 bases from J, with 7 bases between.